This T cell receptor (delta chain) derives from a study of gamma-delta T cells after stem cell transplantation. This clone was observed a few times. TCRdb reapplied CATT to the RT-PCR reads. The table shows fewer than 5,500 delta-chain clones, with approximately 15% occurring only once. CDR1 is TSWWSYY and CDR2 is QGS in the germline V gene. V lost 0 bases, J lost 0 bases, and 15 bases lay in between. The CDR3 spans 20 residues. V gene TRDV1 combines with J gene TRDJ3; the D gene is possibly TRDD3 (6 bases). The sequence was collected from a human donor. It is not recorded whose cells these are; they may come from a transplant donor. The material sequenced was gamma-delta T cells. The CDR3 DNA is TGTGCTCTTGGGGAACTGGGGGGGGACTCTTGCTCCTGGGACACCCGACAGATGTTTTTC. As protein: CALGELGGDSCSWDTRQMFF.